A selection of T cell receptor beta chains follows, all from one sample in a study of low-dose radiotherapy and immunotherapy resistance in tumors. TCRdb reanalysed the reads using MiXCR and keeps one entry per CDR3 protein. The sample yields nearly 95,000 distinct CDR3 sequences, 9.4% seen once. Sequenced material: PBMCs, taken before treatment. These receptor sequences come from a male donor with prostate cancer. Each CDR3 is given with its conserved first and last residue. The order of the fields is clone size, J gene, D gene, V gene, CDR3 protein, CDR3 DNA. A D gene is named only where the DNA matches it firmly. Clone size, where shown, is once, few, many, or a class for clones that have expanded.

many	TRBJ1-1	.	TRBV6-5	CASSYFREAFF	TGTGCCAGCAGTTACTTCCGGGAAGCTTTCTTT
many	TRBJ2-7	.	TRBV18	CASSPTTGRSYEQYF	TGTGCCAGCTCACCAACTACGGGGAGATCTTACGAGCAGTACTTC
many	TRBJ1-1	.	TRBV2	CASRLGRDNTEAFF	TGTGCCAGCAGATTGGGCAGGGATAACACTGAAGCTTTCTTT
many	TRBJ1-2	.	TRBV6-5	CAAKSGTYGYTF	TGTGCGGCGAAGTCAGGGACCTATGGCTACACCTTC
many	TRBJ2-5	TRBD2	TRBV7-3	CASSLMGGRVETQYF	TGTGCCAGCAGCTTAATGGGAGGGAGGGTTGAGACCCAGTACTTC
many	TRBJ2-3	.	TRBV19	CASRPGVGGSRDTQYF	TGTGCCAGTAGGCCGGGGGTAGGTGGGTCCCGGGATACGCAGTATTTT
many	TRBJ2-5	.	TRBV20-1	CSARPGLGQETQYF	TGCAGTGCTAGGCCGGGACTGGGCCAAGAGACCCAGTACTTC
many	TRBJ1-1	.	TRBV2	CARNKQSVNTEAFF	TGTGCCAGGAACAAGCAGTCAGTGAACACTGAAGCTTTCTTT
many	TRBJ2-3	TRBD2	TRBV19	CASGLAGPDTQYF	TGTGCCAGTGGACTAGCGGGACCAGATACGCAGTATTTT
many	TRBJ2-1	TRBD2	TRBV27	CASSREGNEQFF	TGTGCCAGCTCACGGGAGGGCAATGAGCAGTTCTTC
many	TRBJ2-7	.	TRBV7-2	CASSTAPVTYEQYF	TGTGCCAGCAGCACCGCCCCAGTCACCTACGAGCAGTACTTC
many	TRBJ1-2	.	TRBV10-3	CAIRPGEGGYTF	TGTGCCATCAGACCGGGAGAGGGAGGCTACACCTTC
many	TRBJ2-7	TRBD1	TRBV28	CASTDRSHYEQYF	TGTGCCAGCACGGACAGGTCGCACTACGAGCAGTACTTC
many	TRBJ2-1	TRBD1	TRBV6-6	CASSKGQGADEQFF	TGTGCCAGCAGTAAAGGACAGGGGGCCGATGAGCAGTTCTTC
few	TRBJ2-7	.	TRBV28	CASTDTTYEQYF	TGTGCCAGCACCGATACAACCTACGAGCAGTACTTC
many	TRBJ2-7	TRBD1	TRBV3-1	CASSQTGVIGYEQYF	TGTGCCAGCAGCCAAACAGGGGTTATTGGCTACGAGCAGTACTTC
many	TRBJ2-7	.	TRBV11-2	CASSIGRSYEQYF	TGTGCCAGCAGCATCGGACGGAGTTACGAGCAGTACTTC
many	TRBJ2-2	.	TRBV4-1	CASSQNYRRYTGELFF	TGCGCCAGCAGCCAAAACTACAGGAGGTACACCGGGGAGCTGTTTTTT
many	TRBJ2-7	TRBD1	TRBV4-3	CASSQDRQGFPYEQYF	TGCGCCAGCAGCCAAGATCGACAGGGGTTCCCCTACGAGCAGTACTTC
many	TRBJ2-3	TRBD2	TRBV7-2	CASSLARSSGSLGYF	TGTGCCAGCAGCTTAGCGCGGTCTAGCGGGAGCTTAGGGTATTTT
many	TRBJ2-1	.	TRBV12-3/TRBV12-4	CASSLALGLYNEQFF	TGTGCCAGCAGTTTAGCCTTAGGCCTATACAATGAGCAGTTCTTC
many	TRBJ1-3	.	TRBV6-1	CALWARGEGGNTIYF	TGTGCCCTATGGGCCAGGGGCGAAGGTGGAAACACCATATATTTT
many	TRBJ2-7	.	TRBV2	CATTDMAGLNEQYF	TGTGCCACCACGGATATGGCAGGGCTAAACGAGCAGTACTTC
many	TRBJ2-3	TRBD2	TRBV4-1	CASSQGQIFGGRATDTQYF	TGCGCCAGCAGCCAAGGTCAGATTTTCGGCGGGAGGGCTACAGATACGCAGTATTTT
many	TRBJ2-5	.	TRBV30	CAWSRAAETQYF	TGTGCCTGGAGTCGGGCCGCAGAGACCCAGTACTTC
many	TRBJ2-1	.	TRBV7-9	CASSLDTSVWNEQFF	TGTGCCAGCAGCTTAGATACGTCGGTGTGGAATGAGCAGTTCTTC
many	TRBJ1-4	.	TRBV20-1	CSAVQVANEKLFF	TGCAGTGCTGTGCAAGTGGCTAATGAAAAACTGTTTTTT
few	TRBJ2-7	TRBD1	TRBV28	CASTAALGTGAGKYF	TGTGCCAGCACCGCGGCCCTCGGGACAGGGGCAGGCAAGTACTTC
many	TRBJ2-7	.	TRBV5-1	CASSFTSEGGYEQYF	TGCGCCAGCAGCTTTACTAGCGAGGGGGGCTACGAGCAGTACTTC
many	TRBJ2-2	.	TRBV19	CASTFEGSSFLTGELFF	TGTGCCAGTACCTTCGAGGGTAGTTCGTTCCTTACCGGGGAGCTGTTTTTT
many	TRBJ1-1	.	TRBV15	CATSRDQGSTNTEAFF	TGTGCCACCAGCAGAGATCAGGGATCTACCAACACTGAAGCTTTCTTT
many	TRBJ1-1	TRBD1	TRBV14	CASSQETGNGEAFF	TGTGCCAGCAGCCAAGAGACAGGGAACGGTGAAGCTTTCTTT
.	TRBJ2-7	.	TRBV14	CASSQDPYEQYF	TGTGCCAGCAGCCAAGATCCCTACGAGCAGTACTTC
many	TRBJ2-3	.	TRBV18	CASSPLESVPDTQYF	TGTGCCAGCTCACCACTAGAATCAGTACCAGATACGCAGTATTTT